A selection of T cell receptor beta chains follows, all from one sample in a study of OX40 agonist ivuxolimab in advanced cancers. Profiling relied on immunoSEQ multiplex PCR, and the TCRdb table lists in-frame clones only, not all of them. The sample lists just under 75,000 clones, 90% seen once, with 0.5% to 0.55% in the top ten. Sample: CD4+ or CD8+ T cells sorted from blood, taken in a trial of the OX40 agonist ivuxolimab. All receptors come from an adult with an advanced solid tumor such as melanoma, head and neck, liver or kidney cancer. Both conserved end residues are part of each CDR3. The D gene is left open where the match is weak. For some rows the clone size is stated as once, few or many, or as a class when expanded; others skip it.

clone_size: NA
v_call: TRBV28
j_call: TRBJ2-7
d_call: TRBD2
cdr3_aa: CASSLMAGDFRHEQYF
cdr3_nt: TGTGCCAGCAGTTTGATGGCGGGAGACTTCAGGCACGAGCAGTACTTC

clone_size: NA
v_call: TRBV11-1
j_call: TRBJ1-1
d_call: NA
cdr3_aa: CASSTNKNTEAFF
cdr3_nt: TGTGCCAGCAGCACAAACAAGAACACTGAAGCTTTCTTT

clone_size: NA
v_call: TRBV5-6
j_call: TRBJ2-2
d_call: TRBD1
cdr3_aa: CASSAGTGDTGELFF
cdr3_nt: TGTGCCAGCAGCGCCGGGACAGGGGACACCGGGGAGCTGTTTTTT

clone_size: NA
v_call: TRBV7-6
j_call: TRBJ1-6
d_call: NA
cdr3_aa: CASSVQGYSPLHF
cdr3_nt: TGTGCCAGCAGCGTTCAGGGTTATTCACCCCTCCACTTT

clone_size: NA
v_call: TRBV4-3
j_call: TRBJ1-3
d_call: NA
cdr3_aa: CASSPSGQEAGNTIYF
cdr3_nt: TGCGCCAGCAGCCCAAGTGGGCAGGAAGCTGGAAACACCATATATTTT

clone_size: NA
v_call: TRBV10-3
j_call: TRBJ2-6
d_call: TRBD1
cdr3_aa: CAISETGAGANVLTF
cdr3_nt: TGTGCCATCAGTGAGACAGGGGCAGGGGCCAACGTCCTGACTTTC

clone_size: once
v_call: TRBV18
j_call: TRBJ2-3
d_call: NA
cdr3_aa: CASSPTGLDTQYF
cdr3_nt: TGTGCCAGCTCACCTACGGGGCTAGATACGCAGTATTTT

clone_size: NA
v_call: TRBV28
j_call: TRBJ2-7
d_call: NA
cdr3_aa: CASSSLRDLTYEQYF
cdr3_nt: TGTGCCAGCAGTTCTCTCCGGGATCTAACCTACGAGCAGTACTTC

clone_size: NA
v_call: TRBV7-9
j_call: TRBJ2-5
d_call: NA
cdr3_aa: CASRNQAGPLPWYF
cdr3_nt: TGTGCCAGCAGAAACCAAGCTGGACCACTACCCTGGTACTTC

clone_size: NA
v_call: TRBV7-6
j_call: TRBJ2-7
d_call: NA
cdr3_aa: CASSPQYEQYF
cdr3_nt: TGTGCCAGCAGCCCCCAGTACGAGCAGTACTTC

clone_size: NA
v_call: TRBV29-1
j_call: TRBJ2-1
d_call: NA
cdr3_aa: CSVYLGEVHEQFF
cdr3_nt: TGCAGCGTTTATCTGGGGGAGGTCCATGAGCAGTTCTTC

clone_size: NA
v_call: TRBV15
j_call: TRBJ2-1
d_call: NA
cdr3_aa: CATSRVAGHNEQFF
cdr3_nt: TGTGCCACCAGCAGAGTTGCGGGACACAATGAGCAGTTCTTC

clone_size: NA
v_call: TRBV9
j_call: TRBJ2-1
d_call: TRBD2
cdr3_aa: CASSVETSRNEQFF
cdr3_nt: TGTGCCAGCAGCGTAGAGACTAGCAGGAATGAGCAGTTCTTC

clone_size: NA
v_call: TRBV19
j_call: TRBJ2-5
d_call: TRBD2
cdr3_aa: CASSSLAGVQETQYF
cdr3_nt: TGTGCCAGTAGTTCCCTAGCGGGAGTGCAGGAGACCCAGTACTTC

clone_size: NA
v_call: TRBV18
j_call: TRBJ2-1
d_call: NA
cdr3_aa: CASSPQGNEQFF
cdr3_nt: TGTGCCAGCTCACCACAGGGAAATGAGCAGTTCTTC

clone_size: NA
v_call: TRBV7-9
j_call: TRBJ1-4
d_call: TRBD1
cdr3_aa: CASSARTGVSNEKLFF
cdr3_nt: TGTGCCAGCAGCGCCCGGACAGGGGTTTCTAATGAAAAACTGTTTTTT

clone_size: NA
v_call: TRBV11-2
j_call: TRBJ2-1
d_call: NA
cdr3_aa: CASSLSRENEQFF
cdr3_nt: TGTGCCAGCAGCTTAAGTAGGGAGAATGAGCAGTTCTTC

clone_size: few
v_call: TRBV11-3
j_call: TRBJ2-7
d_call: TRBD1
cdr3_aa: CASSWGQGANEQYF
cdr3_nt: TGTGCCAGCAGCTGGGGACAGGGGGCAAACGAGCAGTACTTC

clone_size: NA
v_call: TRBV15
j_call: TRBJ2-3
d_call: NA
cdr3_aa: CATGTPEKRNTQYF
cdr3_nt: TGTGCCACCGGGACTCCCGAAAAGCGGAATACGCAGTATTTT

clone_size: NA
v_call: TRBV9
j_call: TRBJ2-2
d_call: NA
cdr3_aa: CASSPRPGTGELFF
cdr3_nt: TGTGCCAGCAGCCCTCGTCCGGGGACCGGGGAGCTGTTTTTT

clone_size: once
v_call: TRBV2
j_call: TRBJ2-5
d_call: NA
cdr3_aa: CASNEWSQETQYF
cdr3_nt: TGTGCCAGCAATGAGTGGTCCCAAGAGACCCAGTACTTC

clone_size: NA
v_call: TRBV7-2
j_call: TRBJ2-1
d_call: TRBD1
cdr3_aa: CASSLRPTGGLYGNEQFF
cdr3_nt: TGTGCCAGCAGCTTAAGGCCAACAGGGGGCTTATACGGCAATGAGCAGTTCTTC

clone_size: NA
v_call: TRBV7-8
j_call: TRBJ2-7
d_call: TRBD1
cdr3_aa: CASSPGDRGWEQYF
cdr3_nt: TGTGCCAGCAGCCCGGGGGACAGGGGTTGGGAGCAGTACTTC

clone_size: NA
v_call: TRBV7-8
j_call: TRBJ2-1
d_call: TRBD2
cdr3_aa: CASSTLAGVNEQFF
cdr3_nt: TGTGCCAGCAGTACACTAGCGGGAGTCAATGAGCAGTTCTTC

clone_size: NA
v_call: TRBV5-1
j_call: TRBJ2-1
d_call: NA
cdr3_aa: CASSLGTSWKPVRNEQFF
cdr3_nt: TGCGCCAGCAGCTTGGGGACAAGCTGGAAACCCGTCAGGAATGAGCAGTTCTTC

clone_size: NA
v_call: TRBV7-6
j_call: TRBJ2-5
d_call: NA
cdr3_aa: CASSPPPDSIQETQYF
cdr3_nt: TGTGCCAGCAGCCCGCCGCCGGACAGCATACAAGAGACCCAGTACTTC

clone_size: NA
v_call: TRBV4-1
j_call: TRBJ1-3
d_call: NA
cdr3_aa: CASSQVISSAGNTIYF
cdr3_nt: TGCGCCAGCAGCCAAGTAATCTCTAGCGCTGGAAACACCATATATTTT

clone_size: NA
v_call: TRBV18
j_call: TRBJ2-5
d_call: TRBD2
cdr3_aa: CASSPPSGREQETQYF
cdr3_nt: TGTGCCAGCTCACCACCTAGCGGGAGAGAACAAGAGACCCAGTACTTC

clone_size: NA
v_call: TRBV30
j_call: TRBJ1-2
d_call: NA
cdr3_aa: CACGGQPERNYGYTF
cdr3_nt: TGTGCCTGTGGGGGGCAGCCCGAACGTAACTATGGCTACACCTTC

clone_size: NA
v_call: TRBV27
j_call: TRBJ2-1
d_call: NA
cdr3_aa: CASSPLRTYNEQFF
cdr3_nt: TGTGCCAGCAGTCCCCTCCGGACCTACAATGAGCAGTTCTTC

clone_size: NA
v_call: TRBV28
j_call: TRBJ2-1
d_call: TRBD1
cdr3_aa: CASTPQGQVKENEQFF
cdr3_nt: TGTGCCAGCACCCCCCAGGGACAGGTGAAAGAGAATGAGCAGTTCTTC

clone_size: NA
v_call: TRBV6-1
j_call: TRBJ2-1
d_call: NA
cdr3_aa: CASSEEGRINEQFF
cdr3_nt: TGTGCCAGCAGTGAGGAAGGCCGAATCAATGAGCAGTTCTTC

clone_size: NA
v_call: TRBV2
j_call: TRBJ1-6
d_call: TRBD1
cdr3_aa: CASSGTGKNNSPLHF
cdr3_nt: TGTGCCAGCTCCGGGACAGGGAAAAATAATTCACCCCTCCACTTT

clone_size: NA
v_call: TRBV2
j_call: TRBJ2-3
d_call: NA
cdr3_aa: CASGDTQYF
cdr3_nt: TGTGCCAGCGGCGATACGCAGTATTTT

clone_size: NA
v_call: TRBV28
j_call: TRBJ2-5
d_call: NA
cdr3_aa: CASRLQETQYF
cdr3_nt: TGTGCCAGCAGATTACAAGAGACCCAGTACTTC

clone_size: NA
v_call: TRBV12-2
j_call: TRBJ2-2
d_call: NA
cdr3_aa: CASRLARRYNTGELFF
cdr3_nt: TGTGCAAGTCGCTTAGCGCGGCGATACAACACCGGGGAGCTGTTTTTT

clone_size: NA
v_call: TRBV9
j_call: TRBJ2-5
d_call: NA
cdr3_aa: CASSVGSQGFQVIQYF
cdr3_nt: TGTGCCAGCAGCGTAGGTTCCCAGGGTTTTCAGGTCATCCAGTACTTC

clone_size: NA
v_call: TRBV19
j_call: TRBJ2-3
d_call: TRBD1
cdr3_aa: CASSARQGGTDTQYF
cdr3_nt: TGTGCCAGTAGTGCCAGACAGGGTGGGACAGATACGCAGTATTTT

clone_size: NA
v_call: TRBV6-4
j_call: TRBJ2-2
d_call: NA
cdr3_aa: CATSEILNTGELFF
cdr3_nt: TGTGCCACTTCGGAGATTCTGAACACCGGGGAGCTGTTTTTT

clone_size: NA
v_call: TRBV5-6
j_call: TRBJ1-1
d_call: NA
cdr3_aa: CASSLGGLGTEAFF
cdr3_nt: TGTGCCAGCAGCTTGGGGGGTCTGGGCACTGAAGCTTTCTTT

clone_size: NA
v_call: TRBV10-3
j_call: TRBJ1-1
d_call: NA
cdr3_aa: CAISELGEAFF
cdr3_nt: TGTGCCATCAGTGAGTTGGGCGAGGCTTTCTTT

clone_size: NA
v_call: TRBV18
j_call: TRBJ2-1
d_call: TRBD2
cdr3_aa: CASSPLTSGAEQFF
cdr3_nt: TGTGCCAGCTCACCCCTCACTAGCGGGGCTGAGCAGTTCTTC